Below, one T cell receptor beta chain is given with its context. The antigen is undetermined. Patients were all node-negative on CT and PET/CT, lacking prior chemotherapy, radiotherapy or other malignancies. The sample is drawn from a study of prognosis after radiotherapy for stage I lung cancer. Study-wide findings and caveats: Patients developing distant metastases showed lower Shannon entropy after stereotactic body radiation therapy. Differing TRBV and TRBJ gene usage was reportedly seen between patients with and without metastases.

The CDR3 is made up of 13 amino acids. Germline lookup yields CDR1 MNHEY and CDR2 SVGEGT. V was cut by 10 bases and J by 4 bases, with 16 bases left in between. Using two-round multiplex PCR, the authors amplified TCR beta CDR3 from genomic DNA. First-round PCR amplification was performed with primers specific to each TRBV and TRBJ gene. MiXCR, run by TCRdb on the multiplex PCR reads, gives a single entry per CDR3 protein. The sample has around 31,000 distinct CDR3 sequences; 25% to 40% are singletons. The clonotype comes from a donor at least 50 years old with non-small cell lung cancer. The source was PBMCs, collected before or after stereotactic body radiation therapy (not recorded which). The V gene is TRBV6-2 or TRBV6-3, the J gene TRBJ1-2; D not resolved. The CDR3: CAITQTGTYGYTF. CDR3 nucleotide sequence: TGTGCCATTACCCAAACTGGTACCTATGGCTACACCTTC.